This passage covers 10 T cell receptor beta chains from one sample sequenced in a study of T cells in localized non-small cell lung cancer. The data were produced by immunoSEQ multiplex PCR, yet TCRdb's version contains in-frame clones alone and is incomplete. The sample comprises 50,000 to 65,000 clones, roughly four fifths of which are singletons, and around 4.3% rests with the top ten. The material was PBMCs, obtained before any cancer treatment. These receptors were obtained from a man between 40 and 70 years old with stage II lung adenocarcinoma.

The CDR3 DNA sequence: TGTGCCACCAGCAGAGGGGGGAACACCGGGGAGCTGTTTTTT. It yields the protein CATSRGGNTGELFF. This sequence joins TRBV15 and TRBJ2-2, with D uncertain. The CDR3 contains 14 residues. The V end was cut by 1 base, the J end by 1 base, with 4 bases between. Germline CDR1 and CDR2: LNHNV and YYDKDF (reference sequence).

The V gene is TRBV9, the J gene TRBJ2-5; D possibly corresponds to TRBD1 (6 bases). Deletions cut 3 bases from V and 4 bases from J, with 19 bases between. CDR1 is SGDLS and CDR2 is YYNGEE in the germline V gene. The CDR3 extends over 16 amino acids. This chain's CDR3 is CASSAGIQGRGETQYF. As DNA, the CDR3 is TGTGCCAGCAGCGCGGGGATACAGGGTCGGGGAGAGACCCAGTACTTC.

The chain is built from TRBV5-6 and TRBJ2-3, with a possible D match to TRBD2 (5 bases). V lost 1 base to trimming and J lost 5 bases, with 8 bases between them. The length of the CDR3 is 13 residues. CDR1 is SGHDT, CDR2 YYEEEE, per germline. Here the CDR3 reads CASSLTSEDTQYF. CDR3 in DNA: TGTGCCAGCAGCTTGACTAGTGAAGATACGCAGTATTTT.

The chain is built from TRBV19 and TRBJ2-5, with TRBD2 matching 7 bases. CDR3 size: 14 residues. Germline CDR1 and CDR2: LNHDA and SQIVND (reference sequence). V lost 5 bases, J lost 1 base, and 4 bases stayed unmatched. The CDR3 nucleotides read TGTGCCAGTAGTGGTCGCGGGAGCCAAGAGACCCAGTACTTC. Translating it yields CASSGRGSQETQYF.

The chain couples TRBV10-3 to TRBJ1-4; D is uncertain. This CDR3 comprises 14 residues. Per germline, CDR1 ENHRY and CDR2 SYGVKD. The V gene lost 7 bases and the J gene lost 3 bases, with 12 bases spanning the gap. The CDR3 protein is CAIKEERANEKLFF. Written as DNA, the CDR3 is TGTGCCATCAAGGAGGAAAGGGCTAATGAAAAACTGTTTTTT.

The rearrangement uses TRBV21-1 and TRBJ1-5; TRBD1 is taken as the D call from the table, unchecked against the DNA. TRBV21-1 is annotated as a pseudogene. The CDR3 spans 18 residues. CDR3 in DNA: TGTGCCAGCAGCAATAGGAGACAGGGGGCGTTAGGCAATCAGCCCCAGCATTTT. Protein product: CASSNRRQGALGNQPQHF.

CDR3 residues: CASSLGTGIVEQYF. DNA for the CDR3: TGCGCCAGCAGCTTGGGGACAGGGATCGTCGAGCAGTACTTC. This sequence joins TRBV5-1 and TRBJ2-7, with 8 bases lining up with TRBD1. This CDR3 comprises 14 residues. V trimming: 0 bases; J trimming: 6 bases; junction bases outside the gene matches: 5. In germline, CDR1 is SGHRS, CDR2 YFSETQ.

This clone was counted only a few times. The chain links TRBV14 to TRBJ1-4; maybe TRBD1 (6 bases). This CDR3 is built from 14 residues. V dropped 3 bases and J dropped 8 bases, with 13 bases sitting between them. Germline CDR1 SGHDN, CDR2 FVKESK. CDR3 region: CASSHPGQGEKLFF. CDR3 bases: TGTGCCAGCAGCCACCCAGGGCAGGGGGAAAAACTGTTTTTT.

V is TRBV7-9 and J is TRBJ2-1, with D tentatively TRBD2 (6 bases). Germline assignment: CDR1 SEHNR and CDR2 FQNEAQ (reference sequence). The CDR3 has 16 residues. The V end lost 0 bases, the J end lost 0 bases, and 9 bases lay between the germline ends. In DNA, the CDR3 is TGTGCCAGCAGCTTAGCTCAGGGAGGCTCCTACAATGAGCAGTTCTTC. Its protein product is CASSLAQGGSYNEQFF.

The chain joins TRBV7-8 to TRBJ1-2; D uncertain. Germline assignment: CDR1 SGHVS and CDR2 FQNEAQ. The CDR3 contains 13 residues. V dropped 0 bases and J dropped 4 bases, with 6 bases sitting between them. The CDR3 spells CASSLAVGYGYTF. The CDR3 nucleotides are TGTGCCAGCAGCTTAGCGGTAGGCTATGGCTACACCTTC.